There are many counts of the clone carrying this T cell receptor beta chain. Germline V gene data show CDR1 as SGHVS and CDR2 as FQNEAQ. The CDR3 covers 14 residues. Unmatched junction bases numbered 4, after V lost 3 bases and J lost 6 bases. Per the original data handling: Counts of nucleated cells, estimated from reference gene primer amplification, were obtained. Assay: immunoSEQ multiplex PCR; the TCRdb copy retains only in-frame clones and omits some. Clone size and V and J calls were adopted from that table, with D and trimming inferred from the DNA. The sample has 75,000 to 95,000 clones; around 67% are singletons. The sample is drawn from a study of blood T cell repertoires in COVID-19. About the study: Spain, Italy and the United States supplied samples that represented acute and convalescent COVID-19.

V usage is TRBV7-8 and J usage is TRBJ2-2; 7 bases agree with TRBD1. The receptor was isolated from a woman aged 55-70 years in a cohort sampled during active or convalescent COVID-19. Source material: peripheral blood. Here the CDR3 DNA reads TGTGCCAGCAGCTTGTCCACAGGGGCCGGGGAGCTGTTTTTT. This encodes CASSLSTGAGELFF.